Below, one TCR beta chain is given with its context. Its antigen is currently not known. No clone much larger than this one lies a single base away; base qualities are absent. The record originates from a study of T cells after yellow fever vaccination (dated by TCRdb to between 2018 and 2021). In the study overall: The SMART-Seq v4 Ultra Low Input RNA kit was used to prepare libraries from fractions with low cell numbers. To track T-cell clones before and after primary and booster YFV17D yellow fever vaccination, bulk TCR alpha and beta repertoires were sequenced longitudinally. The cohort comprised two healthy male donors, one aged 18 to 30 and one aged 30 to 39 years. Blood was drawn at multiple timepoints before and after primary and secondary immunization, with bulk PBMC replicates and cell subsets isolated.

The research as a whole found: The secondary T-cell response was weaker than the primary response but faster, peaking on day 5 instead of day 15. Computational filtering was needed because FACS-sorted repertoires could contain abundant contaminating clonotypes from the bulk population. Most clones expanded after primary vaccination (almost 98% of CD4 and around nine tenths of CD8) were re-detected after the booster, suggesting that broad memory maintenance occurred. Because only a couple of donors were included in the study, the extent to which the findings can be generalized is limited. A small fraction of clonotypes showed up in both the CD4 and CD8 compartments, probably as a result of convergent recombination.

Synthesis of TCR cDNA relied on 5'RACE template switching, a step that introduced a universal primer site along with unique molecular identifiers. cDNA synthesis was primed from both the TCR alpha and TCR beta constant segments. Libraries were amplified in two PCR steps, with sample barcodes and sequencing adapters added in the second step. Libraries were sequenced on Illumina HiSeq 2500 (2x100 bp) or NovaSeq (2x150 bp). For the original study's pipeline: MIGEC handled demultiplexing of reads and collapsing into UMI consensus sequences, while MiXCR performed V(D)J alignment. Vaccine-responding clonotypes were identified with edgeR using replicate PBMC samples, with FDR below 0.01 and a log2 fold change above 5 up to day 15 being required. CD4 or CD8 identity was assigned to each bulk clonotype according to whether the clonotype was present at higher abundance in the sequenced CD4 repertoire or the sequenced CD8 repertoire. The public reads were run again by TCRdb, first through fastp at Q25 and then through MiXCR, and only productive beta chains were kept. Identical CDR3 protein sequences are pooled into one entry, listed with their most common genes and DNA. The V and J calls shown here were made by TCRdb, not taken from the authors' results. Within this sample are just under 600,000 distinct CDR3 sequences, with roughly 13% of them counted one time only. More than 12% of the sample is held by the ten biggest clonotypes.

The germline V gene sets CDR1 to MNHNS and CDR2 to SASEGT. V and J lose 6 bases and 6 bases, and a span of 18 bases separates them. From the cysteine through the phenylalanine, the CDR3 covers 14 amino acids. Only CDR3 DNA remains: 42 bases, in frame from the first base. What this sample's treatment or condition label stands for: live attenuated yellow fever vaccine strain. At each blood-draw timepoint, two biological replicates of bulk PBMCs were obtained. PBMCs were isolated from peripheral blood using a standard Ficoll-Paque protocol. TriZol was used to extract RNA from bulk PBMCs, from CD4 and CD8 fractions, and from dextramer-positive and dextramer-negative fractions.

The receptor was isolated from a man aged 25-45 years who received the YFV17D yellow fever vaccine. The receptor chain draws on TRBV6-1 and TRBJ2-7, with TRBD1 as a weak D call on 5 bases. The specimen was PBMCs, collected on the day of the yellow fever booster vaccination. The CDR3 is CASRVSQGFGEQYF. The nucleotides read TGTGCCAGCAGGGTTTCTCAGGGCTTCGGCGAGCAGTACTTC.